Sequencing of this T cell receptor (beta chain) was carried out in a study of human T cells and chemical hapten exposure. Across the whole study: After 6 days, upper back 0.01% DPC patch tests were scored.

Noted time point: pre-sensitization, week 0. The treatment here: therapeutic diphenylcyclopropenone sensitization with weekly scalp DPC. From the RACE reads, TCRdb called clonotypes with MiXCR, one entry per CDR3 protein. Counted here are 35,000 to 50,000 distinct CDR3 sequences, roughly 12% occurring once; the ten biggest clones make up roughly 5.7%. The sample holds many counts of this clonotype. This TCR was recovered from a woman aged 25-40 years with alopecia areata. Some clones in this sample may be carry-over from other donors' samples. Material: whole blood, obtained in connection with sensitization to the hapten diphenylcyclopropenone (DPC).

The CDR3 sequence: CASSQVEGGYGYTF. CDR3 sequence (DNA): TGCGCCAGCAGCCAAGTTGAGGGTGGCTATGGCTACACCTTC. J is TRBJ1-2 and V is TRBV4-3, with D uncertain. V lost 1 base, J lost 4 bases, and 10 bases lay in between. Germline CDR1 is LGHNA and CDR2 is YSLEER. CDR3 length: 14 residues.